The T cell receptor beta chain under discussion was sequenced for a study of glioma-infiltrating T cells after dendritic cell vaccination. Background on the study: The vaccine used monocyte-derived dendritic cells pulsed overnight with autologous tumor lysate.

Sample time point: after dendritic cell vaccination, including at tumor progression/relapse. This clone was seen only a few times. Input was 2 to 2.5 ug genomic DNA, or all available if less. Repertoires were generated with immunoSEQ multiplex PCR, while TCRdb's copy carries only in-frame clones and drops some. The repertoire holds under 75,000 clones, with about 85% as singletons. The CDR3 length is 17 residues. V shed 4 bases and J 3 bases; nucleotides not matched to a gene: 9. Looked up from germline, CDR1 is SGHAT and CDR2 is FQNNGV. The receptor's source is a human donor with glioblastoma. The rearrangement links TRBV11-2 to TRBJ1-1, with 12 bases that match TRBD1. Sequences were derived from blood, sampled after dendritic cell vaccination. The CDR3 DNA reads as TGTGCCAGCAGCTCTGACCGGGACAGGGGGCGGGACACTGAAGCTTTCTTT. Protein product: CASSSDRDRGRDTEAFF.